One sample yielded the 28 T cell receptor beta chains listed below, sequenced in a study of blood T cell repertoires in COVID-19. Sequencing used immunoSEQ multiplex PCR; TCRdb keeps in-frame clones, though not all of them. Here the sample spans about 120,000 clones, 75% to 90% being singletons. Material for sequencing was peripheral blood. These receptors were collected from a man aged 70 or older with acute or convalescent COVID-19.

This sequence joins TRBV14 and TRBJ2-7, with D possibly matching TRBD1 (5 bases). Between the trimmed V and J ends, which lost 2 bases and 1 base, there was a span of 12 bases. The germline gives CDR1 SGHDN, CDR2 FVKESK. The CDR3 is 15 residues long. CDR3 in DNA: TGTGCCAGCAGCCAAAGGGGCCGCTGGTCCTACGAGCAGTACTTC. Its protein product is CASSQRGRWSYEQYF. The variable domain in full, completed from reference TRBV14 and TRBJ2-7, reads EAGVTQFPSHSVIEKGQTVTLRCDPISGHDNLYWYRRVMGKEIKFLLHFVKESKQDESGMPNNRFLAERTGGTYSTLKVQPAELEDSGVYFCASSQRGRWSYEQYFGPGTRLTVT.

The count of this clone is one. The chain couples TRBV6-5 to TRBJ1-5; 9 positions match TRBD1. The CDR3 is made up of 12 amino acids. Losses at the gene ends were 8 bases for V and 7 bases for J; bases not matched to a gene: 3. Germline lookup yields CDR1 MNHEY and CDR2 SVGAGI. The CDR3 nucleotides are TGTGCCAGCGGACAGGGGCAGCAGCCCCAGCATTTT. It encodes CASGQGQQPQHF.

This chain connects TRBV18 to TRBJ2-7; possibly TRBD1 for D (6 bases). From germline, CDR1 is KGHSH and CDR2 LQKENI. The CDR3 is 12 residues long. V was trimmed by 3 bases and J by 8 bases, leaving 11 bases between them. CDR3 region: CASSPYDRKQYF. The DNA of the CDR3 is TGTGCCAGCTCACCTTACGACAGGAAGCAGTACTTC.

V usage is TRBV11-2 and J usage is TRBJ2-7, with TRBD2 matching over 8 bases. Germline CDR1 SGHAT, CDR2 FQNNGV. V gave up 1 base and J gave up 0 bases; unmatched junction bases: 14. This CDR3 is 19 amino acids long. This CDR3 reads CASSLVASGGRPSSYEQYF. In nucleotides, the CDR3 is TGTGCCAGCAGCTTAGTCGCAAGCGGGGGCCGACCTAGCTCCTACGAGCAGTACTTC.

The sample holds a few counts of this clone. The rearrangement joins TRBV6-1 to TRBJ2-1; 12 bases are a match to TRBD2. This CDR3 has 15 residues. The germline CDR1 and CDR2 sequences are MNHNS and SASEGT. The ends lost 1 base at V and 5 bases at J; junction bases unmatched: 0. CDR3 DNA: TGTGCCAGCAGTGAAGGACTAGCGGGGGACAATGAGCAGTTCTTC. Its translation: CASSEGLAGDNEQFF.

The rearrangement joins TRBV28 to TRBJ2-7; tentatively, D is TRBD2 (5 bases). CDR1 MDHEN and CDR2 SYDVKM come from the germline V gene. The CDR3 sequence is 13 residues long. The V end lost 2 bases, the J end lost 5 bases, and 10 bases lay between the germline ends. CDR3 protein: CASSLIGENEQYF. In nucleotides, the CDR3 is TGTGCCAGCAGTTTAATCGGGGAAAACGAGCAGTACTTC.

This chain joins TRBV5-1 and TRBJ2-7; the match to TRBD2 covers 9 bases. The V gene's germline CDR1 is SGHRS and CDR2 YFSETQ. The CDR3 consists of 14 residues. V lost 7 bases to trimming and J lost 0 bases; unmatched junction nucleotides: 5. The CDR3 spells CASASGASSYEQYF. CDR3 bases: TGCGCCAGCGCTAGCGGGGCGAGCTCCTACGAGCAGTACTTC.

This sequence joins TRBV3-1 (or the pseudogene TRBV3-2) and TRBJ2-7; D gene uncertain. This CDR3 has 14 amino acids. The germline V and J ends were trimmed by 0 bases and 2 bases, with 8 bases remaining between them. Germline CDR1 reads LGHDT; CDR2 reads YNNKEL (reference sequence). DNA of the CDR3: TGTGCCAGCAGCCAAGAGCCTATCCCCTACGAGCAGTACTTC. The encoded protein is CASSQEPIPYEQYF.

The chain links TRBV3-1 (or the pseudogene TRBV3-2) to TRBJ2-2; 14 bases are a match to TRBD2. The V segment lost 3 bases and the J segment 6 bases; nucleotides outside the gene matches: 9. The germline V gene has CDR1 LGHDT and CDR2 YNNKEL (reference sequence). The CDR3 is 18 amino acids. CDR3 protein: CASSHSTSGGARAGELFF. DNA of the CDR3: TGTGCCAGCAGCCACTCGACTAGCGGGGGGGCCCGGGCCGGGGAGCTGTTTTTT.

As for this clone: The sample holds other DNA sequences that translate to the same CDR3. The rearrangement links TRBV9 to TRBJ2-1; unclear D gene. The V and J ends lost 0 bases and 7 bases respectively, with 8 bases between them. Germline lookup yields CDR1 SGDLS and CDR2 YYNGEE. The CDR3 has 13 amino acids. The CDR3 region is CASSVDPGNEQFF. The CDR3 coding sequence is TGTGCCAGCAGCGTAGACCCCGGGAATGAGCAGTTCTTC.

The chain joins TRBV6-5 to TRBJ1-5; D is perhaps TRBD1 (5 bases). V was cut by 2 bases and J by 6 bases, with 8 bases left in between. The CDR3 contains 13 residues. Germline V gives CDR1 MNHEY, CDR2 SVGAGI. CDR3 amino acids: CASSYKGFQPQHF. Here the CDR3 DNA reads TGTGCCAGCAGTTACAAGGGGTTTCAGCCCCAGCATTTT.

The chain couples TRBV5-5 to TRBJ2-7, with D uncertain. CDR3 length: 13 residues. The germline CDR1 and CDR2 sequences are SGHKS and YYEKEE (reference sequence). V was cut by 0 bases and J by 5 bases, with 9 bases left in between. The CDR3 loop is CASSLAGSHEQYF. The CDR3 coding sequence is TGTGCCAGCAGCTTGGCCGGGTCTCACGAGCAGTACTTC.

This chain connects TRBV18 to TRBJ1-6; 8 bases match TRBD1. CDR1 and CDR2 (germline): KGHSH, LQKENI. CDR3 size: 15 residues. V dropped 3 bases and J dropped 6; count of bases not matched to a gene: 4. The CDR3 region has the DNA TGTGCCAGCTCACCTACAACAGGGGGTAATTCACCCCTCCACTTT. It specifies CASSPTTGGNSPLHF.

This chain uses TRBV18 with TRBJ2-3, with 10 positions matching TRBD1. This CDR3 has 18 amino acids. Germline CDR1 KGHSH, CDR2 LQKENI. The V segment lost 2 bases and the J segment 4 bases; nucleotides outside the gene matches: 12. CDR3 sequence (DNA): TGTGCCAGCTCACCAGGGGACGTTGAGACAGGGGGCGCAGATACGCAGTATTTT. It encodes CASSPGDVETGGADTQYF.

This CDR3 reads CASSHPNGRGLNTEAFF. The CDR3, as DNA: TGCGCCAGCAGTCACCCCAACGGGAGGGGATTGAACACTGAAGCTTTCTTT. The J gene is TRBJ1-1, the V gene TRBV4-1; weak D call: TRBD1 (5 bases). Germline V CDR1 and CDR2: MGHRA, YSYEKL. Trimming cost V 6 bases and J 0 bases, with 20 bases left between them. The CDR3 runs 17 residues.

Only a few counts were recorded for this clone. The rearrangement joins TRBV7-6 to TRBJ2-3; 8 nucleotides agree with TRBD2. This CDR3 is 16 amino acids long. The germline V gene has CDR1 SGHVS and CDR2 FNYEAQ. V lost 2 bases, J lost 1 base, and 5 bases stayed unmatched. CDR3: CASSLRGGGRTDTQYF. The CDR3 nucleotides read TGTGCCAGCAGCTTACGAGGCGGGGGGCGCACAGATACGCAGTATTTT. Complete variable domain (other parts from reference TRBV7-6 and TRBJ2-3): GAGVSQSPRYKVTKRGQDVALRCDPISGHVSLYWYRQALGQGPEFLTYFNYEAQQDKSGLPNDRFSAERPEGSISTLTIQRTEQRDSAMYRCASSLRGGGRTDTQYFGPGTRLTVL.

The J gene is TRBJ1-3, the V gene TRBV3-1 (or the pseudogene TRBV3-2), with 8 bases aligning to TRBD1. Trimming at V came to 1 base and at J to 4 bases, leaving 0 bases not matched to a gene. Germline V CDR1 and CDR2: LGHDT, YNNKEL (reference sequence). The CDR3 runs to 14 residues. CDR3 DNA: TGTGCCAGCAGCCAAGGGGACAGGGGAAACACCATATATTTT. It is translated as CASSQGDRGNTIYF.

V usage is TRBV28 and J usage is TRBJ2-7; D possibly corresponds to TRBD2 (6 bases). This CDR3 spans 16 amino acids. Trimming removed 4 bases from V and 0 bases from J, with 16 bases in between. CDR1 and CDR2 from the germline V gene are MDHEN and SYDVKM. This CDR3 is CASSSPLGGVSYEQYF. The CDR3 region has the DNA TGTGCCAGCAGTTCACCGCTCGGCGGGGTCTCCTACGAGCAGTACTTC.

This chain links TRBV10-3 with TRBJ2-1, with 7 bases that match TRBD2. After removal of 6 bases from V and 8 bases from J, the junction contained 7 bases not matched to a gene. The V gene's germline CDR1 is ENHRY and CDR2 SYGVKD. CDR3 size: 13 residues. CDR3 sequence reads: CAISLRLAYEQFF. As DNA, the CDR3 is TGTGCCATCAGCCTCCGACTAGCCTATGAGCAGTTCTTC.

This clone was seen once. This chain uses TRBV20-1 with TRBJ2-5; D possibly corresponds to TRBD2 (5 bases). The CDR3 has 15 amino acids. Germline CDR1 DFQATT, CDR2 SNEGSKA (reference sequence). Trimming removed 3 bases from V and 0 bases from J, with 14 bases in between. The CDR3 here is CSASAPTRNQETQYF. The CDR3 DNA follows: TGCAGTGCTAGTGCCCCAACTAGAAACCAAGAGACCCAGTACTTC.

J is TRBJ1-1 and V is TRBV2, with D perhaps matching TRBD1 (6 bases). The germline V and J ends were trimmed by 7 bases and 0 bases, with 12 bases remaining between them. Per the germline V gene, CDR1 is SNHLY and CDR2 is FYNNEI. There are 14 residues in the CDR3. The CDR3, as DNA: TGTGCCAGCAATCCCGGGACAATGAACACTGAAGCTTTCTTT. Translating gives CASNPGTMNTEAFF.

The rearrangement links TRBV24-1 to TRBJ2-3; 10 bases line up with TRBD2. V was clipped by 3 bases and J by 3 bases; unmatched bases: 11. CDR3 length equals 18 residues. Germline loops: CDR1 KGHDR, CDR2 SFDVKD. Here the CDR3 reads CATSDRAGIAGGTDTQYF. DNA for the CDR3: TGTGCCACCAGTGATCGCGCGGGCATAGCGGGGGGTACAGATACGCAGTATTTT.

This rearrangement joins TRBV4-1 to TRBJ1-5; perhaps TRBD1 as D (6 bases). The V gene lost 1 base and the J gene lost 6 bases, with 10 bases spanning the gap. Germline CDR1 MGHRA, CDR2 YSYEKL. The CDR3 sequence is 14 residues long. CDR3 region: CASSQAGGAQPQHF. CDR3 DNA: TGCGCCAGCAGCCAAGCCGGGGGGGCTCAGCCCCAGCATTTT.

The CDR3 sequence is CASSVRPRAQYNEQFF. CDR3 sequence (DNA): TGTGCCAGCAGTGTCCGTCCCAGGGCCCAATACAATGAGCAGTTCTTC. V usage is TRBV6-1 and J usage is TRBJ2-1, with a weak D call TRBD1 (5 bases). The CDR3 is made up of 16 amino acids. Germline loops: CDR1 MNHNS, CDR2 SASEGT. V was shortened by 4 bases and J by 4 bases, with 17 bases between the two germline ends.

V and J are TRBV18 and TRBJ1-1, with D possibly TRBD1 on 5 matching bases. The germline V and J ends were trimmed by 3 bases and 0 bases, with 11 bases remaining between them. Looked up from germline, CDR1 is KGHSH and CDR2 is LQKENI. This CDR3 has 15 residues. The chain's CDR3 is CASSPTVMMNTEAFF. CDR3 coding DNA: TGTGCCAGCTCACCGACAGTTATGATGAACACTGAAGCTTTCTTT.

The chain joins TRBV19 to TRBJ2-7, with D perhaps TRBD1 (5 bases). The CDR3 totals 14 residues. Germline V gene lookup returns CDR1 LNHDA and CDR2 SQIVND (reference sequence). V was clipped by 4 bases and J by 4 bases, with 14 bases between them. The CDR3, as DNA: TGTGCCAGTAGTAAAGGGATTCAGGGTTACGAGCAGTACTTC. Its translation is CASSKGIQGYEQYF. Full variable domain (outside the CDR3, taken from reference TRBV19 and TRBJ2-7): DGGITQSPKYLFRKEGQNVTLSCEQNLNHDAMYWYRQDPGQGLRLIYYSQIVNDFQKGDIAEGYSVSREKKESFPLTVTSAQKNPTAFYLCASSKGIQGYEQYFGPGTRLTVT.

The chain has TRBV27 and TRBJ2-7, with D perhaps matching TRBD1 (6 bases). The V end was cut by 0 bases, the J end by 3 bases, with 15 bases between. In germline, CDR1 is MNHEY, CDR2 SMNVEV (reference sequence). The CDR3 has 16 amino acids. The CDR3 region has the DNA TGTGCCAGCAGTTTATCCCAGGGGCCCACTCTCTACGAGCAGTACTTC. Protein sequence: CASSLSQGPTLYEQYF.

The genes are TRBV28 and TRBJ1-4, with TRBD1 identical over 9 bases. The CDR3 extends over 14 amino acids. V was pared by 6 bases and J by 8 bases, with 7 bases of the junction left unmatched. Looked up from germline, CDR1 is MDHEN and CDR2 is SYDVKM. In DNA, the CDR3 is TGTGCCAGCAGCCACAGGGGGCGACGCGAAAAACTGTTTTTT. Its protein product is CASSHRGRREKLFF.